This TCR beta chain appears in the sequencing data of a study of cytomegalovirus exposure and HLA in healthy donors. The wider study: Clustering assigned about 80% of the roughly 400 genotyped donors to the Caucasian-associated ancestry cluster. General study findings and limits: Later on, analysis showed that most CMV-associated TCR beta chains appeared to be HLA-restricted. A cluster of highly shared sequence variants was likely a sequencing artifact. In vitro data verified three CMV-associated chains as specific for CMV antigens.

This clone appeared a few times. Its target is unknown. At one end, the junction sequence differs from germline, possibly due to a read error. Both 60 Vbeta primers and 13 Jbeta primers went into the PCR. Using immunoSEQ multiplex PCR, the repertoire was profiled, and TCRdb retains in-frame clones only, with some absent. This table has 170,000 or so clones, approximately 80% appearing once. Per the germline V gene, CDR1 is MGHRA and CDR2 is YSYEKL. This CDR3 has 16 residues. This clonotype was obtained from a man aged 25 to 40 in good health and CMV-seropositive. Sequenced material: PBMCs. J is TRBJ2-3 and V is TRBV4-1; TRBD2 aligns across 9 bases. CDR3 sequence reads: CASSQDQAGGTDTQYF. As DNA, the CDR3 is TGTGCCAGCAGCCAAGATCAGGCGGGGGGGACAGATACGCAGTATTTT.